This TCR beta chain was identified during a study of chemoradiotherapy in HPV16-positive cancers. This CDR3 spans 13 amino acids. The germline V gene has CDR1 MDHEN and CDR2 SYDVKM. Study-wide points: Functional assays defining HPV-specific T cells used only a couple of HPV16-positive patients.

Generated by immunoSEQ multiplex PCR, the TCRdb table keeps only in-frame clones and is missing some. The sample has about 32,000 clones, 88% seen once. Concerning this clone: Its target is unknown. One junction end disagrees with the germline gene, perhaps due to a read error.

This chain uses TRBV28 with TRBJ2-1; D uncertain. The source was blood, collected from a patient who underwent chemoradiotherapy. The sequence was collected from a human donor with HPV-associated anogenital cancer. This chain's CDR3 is CASRLYHNNEQFF. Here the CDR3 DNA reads TGTGCCAGCAGGTTATACCATAACAATGAGCAGTTCTTC.